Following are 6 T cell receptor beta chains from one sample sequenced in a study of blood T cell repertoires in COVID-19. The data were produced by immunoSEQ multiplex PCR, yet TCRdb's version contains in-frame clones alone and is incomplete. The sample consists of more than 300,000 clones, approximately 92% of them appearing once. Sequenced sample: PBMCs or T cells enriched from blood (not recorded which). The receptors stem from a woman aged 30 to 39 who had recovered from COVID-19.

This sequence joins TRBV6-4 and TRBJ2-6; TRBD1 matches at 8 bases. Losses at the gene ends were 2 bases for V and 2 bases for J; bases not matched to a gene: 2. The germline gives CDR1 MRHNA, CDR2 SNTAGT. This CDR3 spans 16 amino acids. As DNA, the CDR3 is TGTGCCAGCAGTGACCGACAGGGGCCTGGGGCCAACGTCCTGACTTTC. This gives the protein CASSDRQGPGANVLTF.

The CDR3 region is CASTQGQGHGYTF. In nucleotides, the CDR3 is TGTGCCAGCACCCAAGGACAGGGCCATGGCTACACCTTC. The chain couples TRBV12-3 or TRBV12-4 to TRBJ1-2; 8 positions match TRBD1. CDR3 size: 13 residues. Germline trimming cut 7 bases from V and 6 bases from J; bases unmatched to any gene: 7.

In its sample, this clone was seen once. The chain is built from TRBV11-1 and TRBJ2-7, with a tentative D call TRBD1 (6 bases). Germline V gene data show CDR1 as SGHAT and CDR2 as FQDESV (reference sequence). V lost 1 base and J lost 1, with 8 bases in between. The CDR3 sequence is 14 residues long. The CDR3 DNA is TGTGCCAGCAGCTTAGTTGGACAGTCCTACGAGCAGTACTTC. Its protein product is CASSLVGQSYEQYF.

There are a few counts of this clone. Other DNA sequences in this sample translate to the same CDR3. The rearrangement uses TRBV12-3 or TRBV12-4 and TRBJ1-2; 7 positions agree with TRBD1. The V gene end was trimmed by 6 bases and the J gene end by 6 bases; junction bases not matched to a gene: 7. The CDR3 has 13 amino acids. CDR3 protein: CASSRQGSNGYTF. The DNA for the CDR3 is TGTGCCAGCAGCAGACAGGGTTCAAATGGCTACACCTTC.

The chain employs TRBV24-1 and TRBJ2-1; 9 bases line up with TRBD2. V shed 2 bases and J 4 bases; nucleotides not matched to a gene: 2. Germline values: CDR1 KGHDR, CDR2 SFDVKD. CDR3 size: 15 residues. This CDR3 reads CATSDWRGGYNEQFF. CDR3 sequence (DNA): TGTGCCACCAGTGATTGGCGGGGGGGGTACAATGAGCAGTTCTTC.

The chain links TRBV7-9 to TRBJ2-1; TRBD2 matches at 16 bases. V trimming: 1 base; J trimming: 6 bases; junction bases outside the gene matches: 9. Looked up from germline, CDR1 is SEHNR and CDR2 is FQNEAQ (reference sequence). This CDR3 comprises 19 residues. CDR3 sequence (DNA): TGTGCCAGCAGCTTAGTCATTTTAGGGACTAGCGGGAGGGTCAATGAGCAGTTCTTC. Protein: CASSLVILGTSGRVNEQFF.